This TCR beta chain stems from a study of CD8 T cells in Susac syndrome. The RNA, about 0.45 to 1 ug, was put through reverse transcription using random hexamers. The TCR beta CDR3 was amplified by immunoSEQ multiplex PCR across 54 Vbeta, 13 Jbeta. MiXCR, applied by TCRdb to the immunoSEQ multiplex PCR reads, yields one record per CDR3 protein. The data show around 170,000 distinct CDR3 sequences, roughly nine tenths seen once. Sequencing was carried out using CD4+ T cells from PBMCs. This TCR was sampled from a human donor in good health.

This CDR3 is CASSQAMGTGVVTGELFF. In DNA form, the CDR3 reads TGTGCCAGCAGCCAAGCCATGGGGACAGGGGTAGTTACCGGGGAGCTGTTTTTT. The chain recombines TRBV3-1 with TRBJ2-2; TRBD1 matches at 10 bases. The CDR3 is 18 amino acids. Germline assignment: CDR1 LGHDT and CDR2 YNNKEL (reference sequence). Trimming took 1 base from V and 5 from J; bases not matched to a gene: 10.